The 17 T cell receptor beta chains reported below all come from one sample, sequenced in a study of metastatic and nonmetastatic thyroid tumors. Among the patients, none had received any treatment before thyroid surgery. From the PCR reads, TCRdb re-called clones with MiXCR. The profile shows 15,000 to 20,000 clones, around 23% of them singletons. Sample: adjacent normal tissue. Every receptor here comes from a female donor with papillary thyroid cancer or a benign thyroid nodule (not recorded which). Some clones in this sample may be carry-over from other donors' samples.

Regarding this clone: One end of the junction varies from germline; a read error may be responsible. The chain employs TRBV9 and TRBJ1-1; D perhaps matches TRBD1 (5 bases). The length of the CDR3 is 13 residues. Germline V gene sequence: CDR1 SGDLS, CDR2 YYNGEE. CDR3 nucleotide sequence: TGTGCCAGCAGCGTAGAGGGGAACACTGAAGCTTCCTTT. Amino acids: CASSVEGNTEASF.

This clone was counted ten times or more. Just one base apart from a much larger clone, this may be a read error. The sample carries other DNA sequences with the same CDR3. This chain links TRBV12-3 or TRBV12-4 with TRBJ2-1; the D gene is possibly TRBD2 (5 bases). This CDR3 comprises 11 residues. The DNA for the CDR3 is TGCGCCAGCATCGGGGACAATGAGCAGTTCTTC. It yields the protein CASIGDNEQFF.

In regard to this clone: At one end, the junction sequence differs from germline, possibly due to a read error. This chain uses TRBV13 with TRBJ2-3; D may match TRBD1 or TRBD2 (5 bases each). Germline V gives CDR1 PRHDT, CDR2 FYEKMQ (reference sequence). The CDR3 consists of 15 residues. Here the CDR3 DNA reads TGTGCCAGCAGCGGACTGGGGGTCTCAGGTTATACGCAATATTTT. Translating gives CASSGLGVSGYTQYF.

The CDR3 DNA reads as TGTGCCAGCAGTTACGCGGACAGGCTAGGGACCCTCCACTTT. Translation: CASSYADRLGTLHF. The V call is TRBV6-2 or TRBV6-3, the J call TRBJ1-6, with 7 bases lining up with TRBD1. CDR3 size: 14 residues. J was trimmed by 14 bases and V by 2 bases; bases with no gene match: 9. The germline CDR1 and CDR2 sequences are MNHEY and SVGEGT.

This clone appeared a single time. The chain joins TRBV7-3 to TRBJ2-7; 8 positions agree with TRBD1. Per germline, CDR1 SGHTA and CDR2 FQGTGA. This CDR3 comprises 15 residues. With 0 bases clipped from V and 3 bases from J, the junction kept 4 bases outside the gene matches. CDR3 amino acids: CASSLTGQGDYEQYF. CDR3 nucleotides: TGTGCCAGCAGCTTAACAGGACAGGGCGACTACGAGCAGTACTTC.

The table lists this clone with many counts. The CDR3 region has the DNA TGCAGTGCTAGTACCGGGACTAGCGGGAGAGAGACCCAGTACTTC. Its protein is CSASTGTSGRETQYF. The J gene is TRBJ2-5, the V gene TRBV20-1, with 14 bases matching TRBD2. The CDR3 totals 15 residues. V lost 3 bases and J lost 4; bases outside the gene matches: 4. The germline CDR1 and CDR2 sequences are DFQATT and SNEGSKA (reference sequence).

As to this clone: A junction end diverges from the germline sequence, so it may reflect a read error. This sequence joins TRBV9 and TRBJ2-3; D is possibly TRBD2 (6 bases). This CDR3 comprises 15 residues. CDR1 and CDR2 (germline): SGDLS, YYNGEE. The CDR3 DNA reads TGTGCCAACAGCGTTGGGAGGCTGAGCACAGATACGCAGTATTTT. It codes for CANSVGRLSTDTQYF. The variable domain in full, completed from reference TRBV9 and TRBJ2-3, reads DSGVTQTPKHLITATGQRVTLRCSPRSGDLSVYWYQQSLDQGLQFLIQYYNGEERAKGNILERFSAQQFPDLHSELNLSSLELGDSALYFCANSVGRLSTDTQYFGPGTRLTVL.

The chain combines TRBV20-1 with TRBJ2-7; 7 bases match TRBD2. Germline-derived CDR1 and CDR2 are DFQATT and SNEGSKA (reference sequence). The V gene end was trimmed by 0 bases and the J gene end by 2 bases; junction bases not matched to a gene: 7. The CDR3 is 15 amino acids. CDR3 sequence: CSARDYGLVAYEQYF. The CDR3 nucleotides are TGCAGTGCTAGAGATTATGGACTAGTAGCCTACGAGCAGTACTTC.

This clone has at least ten counts. J is TRBJ2-3 and V is TRBV29-1; the D gene is possibly TRBD1 (5 bases). V was trimmed by 6 bases and J by 1 base, leaving 20 bases between them. Germline V gene lookup returns CDR1 SQVTM and CDR2 ANQGSEA. This CDR3 spans 16 amino acids. In nucleotides, the CDR3 is TGCAGCGTCGACATAGACAGACCAGGAGGCACAGATACGCAGTATTTT. This translates into CSVDIDRPGGTDTQYF.

This chain uses TRBV20-1 with TRBJ2-3; TRBD2 matches 10 bases. J was trimmed by 5 bases and V by 3 bases; bases with no gene match: 11. The germline gives CDR1 DFQATT, CDR2 SNEGSKA (reference sequence). The CDR3 is made up of 16 amino acids. The CDR3 DNA reads TGCAGTGCTAGGTCGTGCGGAGCGGGAGGGGTAGATACGCAGTATTTT. It yields the protein CSARSCGAGGVDTQYF.

The sample holds many counts of this clone. V gene TRBV5-4 combines with J gene TRBJ1-2; 8 bases are shared with TRBD1. The CDR3 extends over 14 amino acids. Trimming took 0 bases from V and 5 from J; bases not matched to a gene: 3. Germline CDR1 and CDR2: SGHNT and YYREEE (reference sequence). CDR3: CASSLAQGGYGYTF. The CDR3 region has the DNA TGTGCCAGCAGCTTGGCACAGGGGGGATATGGCTACACCTTC.

The chain has TRBV11-2 and TRBJ2-2; 13 bases agree with TRBD2. After removal of 5 bases from V and 6 bases from J, the junction contained 6 bases not matched to a gene. The CDR3 is 16 amino acids. Per the germline V gene, CDR1 is SGHAT and CDR2 is FQNNGV. Written as DNA, the CDR3 is TGTGCCAGCAGCCCACTAGCGGGAGGGGGGTCCGGGGAGCTGTTTTTT. Amino acid sequence: CASSPLAGGGSGELFF.

The chain recombines TRBV6-1 with TRBJ2-2, with TRBD2 matching 13 bases. The length of the CDR3 is 15 residues. In germline, CDR1 is MNHNS, CDR2 SASEGT. Trimming took 11 bases from V and 7 from J; bases not matched to a gene: 10. For the CDR3, the DNA is TGTGCCGGCTCCGGGACTAGCGGGATTATCGGGGAGCTGTTTTTT. It translates to CAGSGTSGIIGELFF.

There are many counts of this clone. The V gene is TRBV12-3 or TRBV12-4, the J gene TRBJ2-5; 7 bases line up with TRBD2. CDR3 length equals 15 residues. Germline trimming cut 2 bases from V and 1 base from J; bases unmatched to any gene: 4. Here the CDR3 reads CASSLWGGVQETQYF. The CDR3 coding sequence is TGTGCCAGCAGTTTATGGGGGGGGGTCCAAGAGACCCAGTACTTC.

By sample share, this clone is medium-sized. V usage is TRBV10-3 and J usage is TRBJ2-2, with D maybe TRBD1 (6 bases). Trimming removed 6 bases at V and 6 bases at J, with 11 bases between. The V gene's germline CDR1 is ENHRY and CDR2 SYGVKD. The CDR3 sequence is 13 residues long. CDR3: CAIRGTTAGELFF. CDR3 DNA sequence: TGTGCCATCAGGGGGACAACGGCCGGGGAGCTGTTTTTT.

This rearrangement joins TRBV6-1 to TRBJ1-2, with D possibly TRBD1 on 5 matching bases. This CDR3 contains 15 residues. Germline CDR1 is MNHNS and CDR2 is SASEGT. V lost 8 bases and J lost 3, with 19 bases in between. The CDR3 spells CASVGGDGMYYGYTF. CDR3 coding DNA: TGTGCCAGCGTGGGGGGGGACGGAATGTACTATGGCTACACCTTC.

This clone appeared a few times. The chain recombines TRBV6-1 with TRBJ1-2; D is uncertain. V was trimmed by 6 bases and J by 0 bases, leaving 11 bases between them. The CDR3 consists of 14 residues. Germline CDR1 MNHNS, CDR2 SASEGT. The CDR3 loop is CASSTSNANYGYTF. As DNA, the CDR3 is TGTGCCAGCAGCACGTCGAACGCTAACTATGGCTACACCTTC.